A selection of T cell receptor beta chains follows, all from one sample in a study of vaccination and CD4 T cells after COVID-19. These receptors' targets are unknown. TCRdb processed the PCR reads anew with MiXCR; each CDR3 protein has one entry. This table holds around 15,000 distinct CDR3 sequences, about two fifths found once. The source material was CD4+ T cells from blood, cultured in vitro, sampled before SARS-CoV-2 vaccination. The receptor source for this set is a human donor who had recovered from COVID-19. Each CDR3 is given with its conserved first and last residue. Each record gives: clone size, D gene, V gene, J gene, CDR3 DNA, CDR3 protein. D genes are given only for firm matches. The listing skips clone size in some rows; elsewhere it reads once, few, many or a size class.

clone size: -; D gene: -; V gene: TRBV28; J gene: TRBJ1-5; CDR3 DNA: TGTGCCAGCAGGTTACAGGATAGCAATCAGCCCCAGCATTTT; CDR3 protein: CASRLQDSNQPQHF
clone size: once; D gene: -; V gene: TRBV19; J gene: TRBJ1-2; CDR3 DNA: TGTGCCAGTAGTACCGTCCCGCGACAGATACTTCACCCTAACTATGGCTACACCTTC; CDR3 protein: CASSTVPRQILHPNYGYTF
clone size: -; D gene: -; V gene: TRBV30; J gene: TRBJ2-1; CDR3 DNA: TGTGCCTGGAGCGGAGGACCCCATGAGCAGTTCTTC; CDR3 protein: CAWSGGPHEQFF
clone size: few; D gene: -; V gene: TRBV20-1; J gene: TRBJ1-1; CDR3 DNA: TGCAGTGCTAGAGTAAGGGGGAACACTGAAGCTTTCTTT; CDR3 protein: CSARVRGNTEAFF
clone size: medium-sized; D gene: TRBD1; V gene: TRBV20-1; J gene: TRBJ2-5; CDR3 DNA: TGCAGTGCTAAAGGGGGCGCGGAGACCCAGTACTTC; CDR3 protein: CSAKGGAETQYF
clone size: few; D gene: TRBD1; V gene: TRBV6-1; J gene: TRBJ1-1; CDR3 DNA: TGTGCCAGCAGTAGGGGGACAGGGGAAGCTTTCTTT; CDR3 protein: CASSRGTGEAFF
clone size: -; D gene: TRBD1; V gene: TRBV7-9; J gene: TRBJ1-1; CDR3 DNA: TGTGCCAGCAGTCGCTCTGACAGGGGGCGTCCTGAAGCTTTCTTT; CDR3 protein: CASSRSDRGRPEAFF
clone size: few; D gene: TRBD2; V gene: TRBV6-2/TRBV6-3; J gene: TRBJ2-7; CDR3 DNA: TGTGCCAGCAGTGTCTTAGCGGGAGGACACGAGCAGTACTTC; CDR3 protein: CASSVLAGGHEQYF
clone size: few; D gene: TRBD1; V gene: TRBV7-9; J gene: TRBJ2-7; CDR3 DNA: TGTGCCAGCAGCCCTGCCGGGACAGCTTCCTACGAGCAGTACTTC; CDR3 protein: CASSPAGTASYEQYF
clone size: once; D gene: TRBD1; V gene: TRBV19; J gene: TRBJ2-7; CDR3 DNA: TGTGCCAGTAGTATTTCAAACGACAGGGGATACGAGCAGTACTTC; CDR3 protein: CASSISNDRGYEQYF
clone size: -; D gene: -; V gene: TRBV1; J gene: TRBJ1-1; CDR3 DNA: TGCACCAGCAGCCATCTTGACGGGGGCGATAGTGAAGCTTTCTTT; CDR3 protein: CTSSHLDGGDSEAFF
clone size: -; D gene: -; V gene: TRBV20-1; J gene: TRBJ2-1; CDR3 DNA: TGCAGTGCTAGAGATCTGAGGACAGAGCGCAATGAGCAGTTCTTC; CDR3 protein: CSARDLRTERNEQFF
clone size: -; D gene: -; V gene: TRBV28; J gene: TRBJ1-5; CDR3 DNA: TGTGCCAGCAGTTTAACGGTCTCGGGAACTTTAAATCAGCCCCAGCATTTT; CDR3 protein: CASSLTVSGTLNQPQHF
clone size: -; D gene: -; V gene: TRBV28; J gene: TRBJ1-2; CDR3 DNA: TGTGCCAGCAGTTTGCAGGGTCACCTAAACTATGGCTACACCTTC; CDR3 protein: CASSLQGHLNYGYTF
clone size: few; D gene: TRBD1; V gene: TRBV7-8; J gene: TRBJ2-7; CDR3 DNA: TGTGCCAGCAGCTTGTACGGGGGGACAGGGGCCTACGAGCAGTACTTC; CDR3 protein: CASSLYGGTGAYEQYF
clone size: -; D gene: -; V gene: TRBV11-2; J gene: TRBJ2-3; CDR3 DNA: TGTGCCAGCAGCCTTAGCGGTAGCACAGATACGCAGTATTTT; CDR3 protein: CASSLSGSTDTQYF
clone size: -; D gene: TRBD1; V gene: TRBV30; J gene: TRBJ1-5; CDR3 DNA: TGTGCCTGGAGTGGCCAGGGACAGGGCAATCAGCCCCAGCATTTT; CDR3 protein: CAWSGQGQGNQPQHF
clone size: few; D gene: -; V gene: TRBV27; J gene: TRBJ2-7; CDR3 DNA: TGCACCAGCAGTTTAAGGTCGAGCTCCTACGAGCAGTACTTC; CDR3 protein: CTSSLRSSSYEQYF
clone size: few; D gene: -; V gene: TRBV6-2/TRBV6-3; J gene: TRBJ2-4; CDR3 DNA: TGTGCCAGCAGTCCTGGAGGGCCCCCAGCCAAAAACATTCAGTACTTC; CDR3 protein: CASSPGGPPAKNIQYF
clone size: few; D gene: TRBD1; V gene: TRBV15; J gene: TRBJ1-5; CDR3 DNA: TGTGCCACCAGCAGAGATTCAGCGACAGGGGTCGGCAATCAGCCCCAGCATTTT; CDR3 protein: CATSRDSATGVGNQPQHF
clone size: -; D gene: TRBD2; V gene: TRBV28; J gene: TRBJ2-1; CDR3 DNA: TGTGCCAGCAGTTCTCCTATCGGACTAGCGGGAGGTAAAAACAATGAGCAGTTCTTC; CDR3 protein: CASSSPIGLAGGKNNEQFF
clone size: -; D gene: -; V gene: TRBV5-1; J gene: TRBJ1-6; CDR3 DNA: TGCGCCAGCAGCTTGGTTGGGGGCTATAATTCACCCCTCCACTTT; CDR3 protein: CASSLVGGYNSPLHF
clone size: -; D gene: TRBD2; V gene: TRBV12-3/TRBV12-4; J gene: TRBJ2-3; CDR3 DNA: TGTGCCAGCAGACGCGAACTAGCGGGGGCCGGGGGAAGCACAGATACGCAGTATTTT; CDR3 protein: CASRRELAGAGGSTDTQYF
clone size: -; D gene: -; V gene: TRBV19; J gene: TRBJ1-5; CDR3 DNA: TGTGCCAGTAGACAGACAGGAGGCAATCAGCCCCAGCATTTT; CDR3 protein: CASRQTGGNQPQHF
clone size: -; D gene: TRBD1; V gene: TRBV30; J gene: TRBJ1-2; CDR3 DNA: TGTGCCCTGACAGGGGCCCATGACTATGGCTACACCTTC; CDR3 protein: CALTGAHDYGYTF
clone size: few; D gene: -; V gene: TRBV29-1; J gene: TRBJ2-2; CDR3 DNA: TGCAGCGTTGAAGTAGGAAGATCCACCGGGGAGCTGTTTTTT; CDR3 protein: CSVEVGRSTGELFF
clone size: -; D gene: -; V gene: TRBV12-3/TRBV12-4; J gene: TRBJ2-5; CDR3 DNA: TGTGCCAGCAACCTCCGTAGCGGAGTCCAAGAGACCAAGTACTTC; CDR3 protein: CASNLRSGVQETKYF
clone size: -; D gene: -; V gene: TRBV20-1; J gene: TRBJ1-1; CDR3 DNA: TGCAGTGCTAGAGACTTCCTGTTGAACACTGAAGCTTTCTTT; CDR3 protein: CSARDFLLNTEAFF
clone size: medium-sized; D gene: -; V gene: TRBV7-9; J gene: TRBJ1-2; CDR3 DNA: TGTGCCAGCAGCGGCTTAGAAAGGCGGGATGGCTACACCTTC; CDR3 protein: CASSGLERRDGYTF
clone size: -; D gene: -; V gene: TRBV6-1; J gene: TRBJ1-1; CDR3 DNA: TGTGCCAGCAGTGTCAGCCTTAAGGCGACTGAAGCTTTCTTT; CDR3 protein: CASSVSLKATEAFF
clone size: few; D gene: TRBD1; V gene: TRBV6-1; J gene: TRBJ1-1; CDR3 DNA: TGTGCCAGCAGACGGGACAGGGCTGAAGCTTTCTTT; CDR3 protein: CASRRDRAEAFF
clone size: -; D gene: TRBD2; V gene: TRBV6-1; J gene: TRBJ2-7; CDR3 DNA: TGTGCCAGCAGTGATTTAGGTGGACTAGCGGGATCCTACATGAAGCAGTACTTC; CDR3 protein: CASSDLGGLAGSYMKQYF
clone size: large; D gene: -; V gene: TRBV6-5; J gene: TRBJ1-2; CDR3 DNA: TGTGCCAGCAGTTCTGGCGCCAACTATGGCTACACCTTC; CDR3 protein: CASSSGANYGYTF
clone size: -; D gene: TRBD2; V gene: TRBV7-2; J gene: TRBJ2-3; CDR3 DNA: TGTGCCAGCAGCCGACTAGCGGGAGGCCCCGATACGCAGTATTTT; CDR3 protein: CASSRLAGGPDTQYF
clone size: -; D gene: TRBD2; V gene: TRBV2; J gene: TRBJ2-3; CDR3 DNA: TGTGCCAGCCGGAGCGGGAGTAGTACAGATACGCAGTATTTT; CDR3 protein: CASRSGSSTDTQYF
clone size: few; D gene: TRBD1; V gene: TRBV20-1; J gene: TRBJ1-5; CDR3 DNA: TGCAGTGCTATCGACAGGGGGCAGGGATATAGCAATCAGCCCCAGCATTTT; CDR3 protein: CSAIDRGQGYSNQPQHF
clone size: -; D gene: TRBD1; V gene: TRBV12-3/TRBV12-4; J gene: TRBJ1-2; CDR3 DNA: TGTGCCAGCAGCAGTCCCGGGACAGGGCGTAATGGCTACACCTTC; CDR3 protein: CASSSPGTGRNGYTF
clone size: few; D gene: -; V gene: TRBV6-1; J gene: TRBJ2-1; CDR3 DNA: TGTGCCAGCGCCGACCCTCGGGGGACCTACAATGAGCAGTTCTTC; CDR3 protein: CASADPRGTYNEQFF
clone size: few; D gene: TRBD1; V gene: TRBV6-2/TRBV6-3; J gene: TRBJ2-7; CDR3 DNA: TGTGCCAGCAGTCCTTACCAGGACAGGGGGACCTACGAGCAGTACTTC; CDR3 protein: CASSPYQDRGTYEQYF
clone size: -; D gene: -; V gene: TRBV19; J gene: TRBJ2-2; CDR3 DNA: TGTGCCAGTAGTCCCCAGCGGAGAACGAACACCGGGGAGCTGTTTTTT; CDR3 protein: CASSPQRRTNTGELFF
clone size: -; D gene: TRBD2; V gene: TRBV7-2; J gene: TRBJ2-3; CDR3 DNA: TGTGCCAGCAGCTACCTAGCGGGGGGCACAGATACGCAGTATTTT; CDR3 protein: CASSYLAGGTDTQYF
clone size: few; D gene: -; V gene: TRBV7-6; J gene: TRBJ2-7; CDR3 DNA: TGTGCCAGCAGCTTAGCGGGCGGAAACTCCTACGAGCAGTACTTC; CDR3 protein: CASSLAGGNSYEQYF
clone size: few; D gene: -; V gene: TRBV20-1; J gene: TRBJ1-1; CDR3 DNA: TGCAGTGCTAGAGATAGGGTTGCAGGCCGCTTAGCTTTCTTT; CDR3 protein: CSARDRVAGRLAFF
clone size: -; D gene: TRBD1; V gene: TRBV6-1; J gene: TRBJ1-5; CDR3 DNA: TGTGCCAGCCAAAGACAGGGTCCCCATCAGCCCCAGCATTTT; CDR3 protein: CASQRQGPHQPQHF
clone size: few; D gene: -; V gene: TRBV11-2; J gene: TRBJ1-1; CDR3 DNA: TGTGCCAGCAGTTCCGTGGGGGGCACTGAAGCTTTCTTT; CDR3 protein: CASSSVGGTEAFF
clone size: -; D gene: TRBD1; V gene: TRBV5-6; J gene: TRBJ1-1; CDR3 DNA: TGTGCCAGCAGCCCGGTTGGGACAGTGAACACTGAAGCTTTCTTT; CDR3 protein: CASSPVGTVNTEAFF
clone size: -; D gene: TRBD1; V gene: TRBV7-9; J gene: TRBJ2-2; CDR3 DNA: TGTGCCAGCAGCCGGCTGACAGGGCCCGGGGAGCTGTTTTTT; CDR3 protein: CASSRLTGPGELFF
clone size: few; D gene: TRBD1; V gene: TRBV6-2/TRBV6-3; J gene: TRBJ1-2; CDR3 DNA: TGTGCCAGCAGTTTCCCACTGCGGGACAGGGGGCACACCTTC; CDR3 protein: CASSFPLRDRGHTF
clone size: -; D gene: -; V gene: TRBV6-1; J gene: TRBJ2-7; CDR3 DNA: TGTGCCAGCAGTAAATATTACAGGAGTGAAGGCGAGCAGTACTTC; CDR3 protein: CASSKYYRSEGEQYF
clone size: few; D gene: -; V gene: TRBV20-1; J gene: TRBJ2-1; CDR3 DNA: TGCAGTGCTCCCCGAAGTTTGCTGTACAATGAGCAGTTCTTC; CDR3 protein: CSAPRSLLYNEQFF
clone size: -; D gene: -; V gene: TRBV18; J gene: TRBJ1-6; CDR3 DNA: TGTGCCAGCTCACCAGGACAGCTATCACCCCTCCACTTT; CDR3 protein: CASSPGQLSPLHF